This TCR beta chain emerged from a study of CD8 T cells in Susac syndrome. The RNA, about 0.5 to 1 ug, was put through reverse transcription using random hexamers. A multiplex approach, immunoSEQ multiplex PCR, amplified TCR beta CDR3 across 54 Vbeta and 13 Jbeta. TCRdb recomputed calls from the immunoSEQ multiplex PCR reads with MiXCR, one row per CDR3 protein. The data show approximately 120,000 distinct CDR3 sequences, 96% seen once. CDR3 size: 16 residues. Germline V lookup: CDR1 SNHLY, CDR2 FYNNEI. Trimming cost V 4 bases and J 6 bases; bases outside gene matches: 12. Sequencing input: CD4+ T cells from PBMCs. The TCR sequence derives from a human donor in good health. V usage is TRBV2 and J usage is TRBJ2-3; 8 nucleotides align to TRBD2. The CDR3 sequence: CASSVGLVRPRDTQYF. DNA for the CDR3: TGTGCCAGCAGTGTGGGACTAGTGAGACCAAGGGATACGCAGTATTTT.